The TCR beta chain under discussion was sequenced for a study of metastatic and nonmetastatic thyroid tumors. The overall study: Across blood and tumor or nodule tissue, repertoires from malignant and benign thyroid patients were compared with one another. Study-wide results and caveats: Compared with benign nodules, malignant thyroid tumors were reported to have significantly higher TCR beta diversity in both blood and tumor.

The V end lost 5 bases, the J end lost 5 bases, and 18 bases lay between the germline ends. Germline CDR1 SEHNR, CDR2 FQNEAQ (reference sequence). CDR3 length: 15 amino acids. Original methodology: Researchers built a distant-metastasis classifier for papillary thyroid cancer that drew on CDR3 differences across clinicopathological groups. TCRdb re-clonotyped the PCR reads via MiXCR. These V and J calls rely on TCRdb rather than the paper's analysis. The sample lists some 20,000 clones; around 17% were seen once. Thyroid surgery took place with no prior treatment in any patient. Notes on this clone: Its target is not known.

The chain joins TRBV7-9 to TRBJ2-5; D is uncertain. This clonotype was sampled from a male donor with papillary thyroid cancer or a benign thyroid nodule (not recorded which). Some clones in this sample may be carry-over from other donors' samples. The source material was blood. DNA of the CDR3: TGTGCCAGCAGCACTTCGGACGGTGCGGTGGAGACCCAGTACTTC. Its translation: CASSTSDGAVETQYF.